This entry describes one TCR beta chain. Other DNA sequences from this sample encode an identical CDR3 as well. This sample stems from a study of control samples from healthy donors and cancer patients. Here immunoSEQ multiplex PCR was the method, and the copy in TCRdb shows in-frame clones only, minus some. The table shows about 51,000 clones, with about nine tenths occurring only once. Trimming stripped 1 base from V and 3 bases from J, with 7 bases between. The CDR3 covers 13 residues. From germline, CDR1 is SGHNT and CDR2 YENEEA. The rearrangement uses TRBV11-3 and TRBJ2-7; D remains ambiguous. The clonotype comes from a man in his forties with colorectal cancer. Sequencing was performed on PBMCs. CDR3 in DNA: TGTGCCAGCAGCTTAGGTGGCAGCTACGAGCAGTACTTC. This translates into CASSLGGSYEQYF.